A selection of T cell receptor beta chains follows, all from one sample in a study of metastatic and nonmetastatic thyroid tumors. Using MiXCR, TCRdb re-called clones from the PCR reads. The sample has about 32,000 clones, about 18% seen once. The sample comprised blood. These receptors were taken from a female donor with papillary thyroid cancer or a benign thyroid nodule (not recorded which). Some clones in this sample may be carry-over from other donors' samples. CDR3s include the opening cysteine and the closing phenylalanine or tryptophan. A D gene is named only where the DNA matches it firmly. Some rows have no size entry. The others give once, few or many, or a class for an expanded clone.

d_gene,abundance,v_gene,len,j_gene,CDR3aa,CDR3nt
-,many,TRBV20-1,11,TRBJ2-5,CSAVGKETQYF,TGCAGTGCTGTAGGGAAAGAGACCCAGTACTTC
-,-,TRBV6-2/TRBV6-3,15,TRBJ2-7,CASSYSGRNPYEQYF,TGTGCCAGCAGTTACTCGGGACGGAACCCCTACGAGCAGTACTTC
TRBD1,few,TRBV6-1,14,TRBJ2-7,CASSRQGPYYEQYF,TGTGCCAGCAGTCGACAGGGACCCTACTACGAGCAGTACTTC
-,many,TRBV7-2,16,TRBJ2-3,CASSSGLRGSTDTQYF,TGTGCCAGCAGCTCAGGACTCAGGGGTAGCACAGATACGCAGTATTTT
-,many,TRBV10-3,11,TRBJ2-7,CAIRGTYEQYF,TGTGCCATCAGGGGTACCTACGAGCAGTACTTC
-,-,TRBV30,15,TRBJ1-2,CAWSASGAASYGYTF,TGTGCCTGGAGTGCATCAGGTGCGGCGAGCTATGGCTACACCTTC
-,many,TRBV9,16,TRBJ2-2,CASSVGGFGRTGELFF,TGTGCCAGCAGCGTAGGGGGTTTTGGCCGTACCGGGGAGCTGTTTTTT
-,many,TRBV9,15,TRBJ2-7,CASSEQAGTFYEQYF,TGTGCCAGCAGCGAGCAGGCGGGGACTTTCTACGAGCAGTACTTC
-,many,TRBV10-3,14,TRBJ2-7,CAIWGGEGGLEQYF,TGTGCCATCTGGGGGGGGGAAGGGGGTCTCGAGCAGTACTTC
-,many,TRBV10-3,15,TRBJ2-3,CAISSGGPNTDTQYF,TGTGCCATCAGCTCGGGGGGCCCAAACACAGATACGCAGTATTTT
-,few,TRBV28,13,TRBJ1-2,CASSPPGVGCYTF,TGTGCCAGCAGCCCCCCAGGGGTCGGTTGCTACACCTTC
-,few,TRBV3-1,15,TRBJ2-5,CASSRGGLYQETQYF,TGTGCCAGCAGCCGAGGGGGGCTGTACCAAGAGACCCAGTACTTC
-,medium-sized,TRBV3-1,14,TRBJ2-5,CASSQDSQGRTQYF,TGTGCCAGCAGCCAAGATAGCCAGGGGCGGACCCAGTACTTC
TRBD2,few,TRBV6-1,17,TRBJ2-2,CASKTSGRAFIAGELFF,TGTGCCAGCAAAACTAGCGGGAGGGCCTTTATAGCCGGGGAGCTGTTTTTT
TRBD1,-,TRBV28,16,TRBJ1-1,CASRQLTGGVETEAFF,TGTGCCAGCAGACAACTGACAGGGGGGGTCGAGACTGAAGCTTTCTTT
TRBD1,many,TRBV15,17,TRBJ1-5,CATSRDPTGNSNQPQHF,TGTGCCACCAGCAGAGACCCGACAGGGAACAGCAATCAGCCCCAGCATTTT
TRBD2,few,TRBV20-1,12,TRBJ2-7,CSANAGVSEQYF,TGCAGTGCTAACGCGGGAGTAAGCGAGCAGTACTTC
-,-,TRBV5-3,14,TRBJ2-1,CAPKGGGGYNEQFF,TGTGCCCCCAAGGGCGGTGGCGGTTACAATGAGCAGTTCTTC
TRBD2,-,TRBV4-1,16,TRBJ2-7,CASSTRLAGDSYEQYF,TGCGCCAGCAGCACCAGACTAGCGGGAGATTCTTACGAGCAGTACTTC
-,medium-sized,TRBV24-1,15,TRBJ2-2,CATSFWTYHTGELFF,TGTGCCACCAGTTTCTGGACTTACCACACCGGGGAGCTGTTTTTT
-,many,TRBV20-1,14,TRBJ2-5,CSARVVRGQETQYF,TGCAGTGCTAGAGTTGTGAGGGGCCAAGAGACCCAGTACTTC
-,many,TRBV7-3,15,TRBJ2-3,CASSLAGRHADTQYF,TGTGCCAGCAGCTTAGCGGGACGCCACGCGGATACGCAGTATTTT
-,many,TRBV7-9,12,TRBJ2-5,CASSIPQETQYF,TGTGCCAGCAGCATACCCCAAGAGACCCAGTACTTC
-,-,TRBV5-4,15,TRBJ2-5,CASSSGTQSKETQYF,TGTGCCAGCAGCTCCGGGACCCAATCCAAGGAGACCCAGTACTTC
-,many,TRBV9,16,TRBJ1-4,CASSPALQATNEKLFF,TGTGCCAGCAGCCCCGCGCTCCAGGCAACTAATGAAAAACTGTTTTTT
TRBD2,once,TRBV20-1,13,TRBJ2-1,CSARAGTRNEQFF,TGCAGTGCTAGAGCCGGGACTAGGAATGAGCAGTTCTTC
-,-,TRBV18,14,TRBJ2-7,CASSPGNREEEQYF,TGTGCCAGCTCACCAGGGAACAGGGAGGAAGAGCAGTACTTC
TRBD2,many,TRBV7-6,16,TRBJ2-1,CAEGLAGGPGYNEQFF,TGTGCCGAGGGACTAGCGGGGGGGCCGGGTTACAATGAGCAGTTCTTC
-,many,TRBV5-4,14,TRBJ2-1,CASSLAGRHNEQFF,TGTGCCAGCAGCTTGGCTGGCAGACACAATGAGCAGTTCTTC
-,few,TRBV27,14,TRBJ1-5,CASSREGSNQPQHF,TGTGCCAGTTCCAGGGAAGGGAGCAATCAGCCCCAGCATTTT
TRBD2,-,TRBV12-3/TRBV12-4,16,TRBJ2-7,CASSWGLAGGSYEQYF,TGTGCCAGCAGCTGGGGACTAGCGGGAGGGTCCTACGAGCAGTACTTC
-,many,TRBV6-1,14,TRBJ1-5,CASRADLSNQPQHF,TGTGCCAGCAGGGCAGACCTTAGCAATCAGCCCCAGCATTTT
TRBD2,-,TRBV5-1,15,TRBJ2-1,CASSLVGGDYNEQFF,TGCGCCAGCAGCTTGGTGGGAGGGGACTACAATGAGCAGTTCTTC
-,many,TRBV29-1,10,TRBJ1-1,CSVGIQQAFF,TGCAGCGTTGGTATCCAGCAAGCTTTCTTT
TRBD2,many,TRBV27,17,TRBJ2-1,CASSSLGASGEYNEQLF,TGTGCCAGCAGTTCTTTGGGGGCTAGCGGGGAGTACAATGAGCAGCTCTTC
TRBD2,many,TRBV6-6,17,TRBJ2-1,CASSSSTSGRAYNEQFF,TGTGCCAGCAGTTCATCGACTAGCGGGAGAGCCTACAATGAGCAGTTCTTC
TRBD1,-,TRBV6-5,14,TRBJ1-2,CASSYSTGGFGYTF,TGTGCCAGCAGTTACTCGACAGGGGGCTTTGGCTACACCTTC
TRBD1,many,TRBV7-3,19,TRBJ2-3,CASSLREDRDWGRTDTQYF,TGTGCCAGCAGCTTAAGGGAGGACAGGGATTGGGGACGGACAGATACGCAGTATTTT
-,-,TRBV29-1,12,TRBJ1-3,CSVTGLGNTIYF,TGCAGCGTTACTGGTCTCGGAAACACCATATATTTT
TRBD2,many,TRBV19,16,TRBJ2-5,CASSIVGGGTQETQYF,TGTGCCAGTAGTATAGTCGGCGGGGGAACCCAAGAGACCCAGTACTTC
-,-,TRBV11-2,13,TRBJ1-1,CASSSLDNTEAFF,TGTGCCAGCAGCTCCCTCGATAACACTGAAGCTTTCTTT
-,many,TRBV5-1,14,TRBJ1-5,CASSYGDSNQPQHF,TGCGCCAGCAGCTACGGGGATAGCAATCAGCCCCAGCATTTT
-,few,TRBV11-2,14,TRBJ1-2,CASSLDRGNYGYTF,TGTGCCAGCAGCTTAGACAGGGGTAACTATGGCTACACCTTC
-,-,TRBV7-7,15,TRBJ1-6,CASSLTGTPNSPLHF,TGTGCCAGCAGCTTGACCGGGACACCAAATTCACCCCTCCACTTT
-,-,TRBV12-3/TRBV12-4,11,TRBJ2-3,CASMHTDTQYF,TGTGCCAGCATGCACACAGATACGCAGTATTTT
TRBD1,many,TRBV18,17,TRBJ1-5,CASSRQGSGGGNQPQHF,TGTGCCAGCTCACGACAGGGGAGTGGGGGTGGCAATCAGCCCCAGCATTTT
TRBD1,-,TRBV19,15,TRBJ1-5,CASSPGTAYNQPQHF,TGTGCCAGTAGCCCCGGGACAGCCTACAATCAGCCCCAGCATTTT
-,-,TRBV9,15,TRBJ2-2,CASSVDGRSTGELFF,TGTGCCAGCAGCGTAGACGGGCGGAGCACCGGGGAGCTGTTTTTT
-,once,TRBV7-2,14,TRBJ1-3,CASSLVGSGNTIYF,TGTGCCAGCAGCTTAGTGGGGTCTGGAAACACCATATATTTT
-,few,TRBV7-2,12,TRBJ2-2,CASSARGGELFF,TGTGCCAGCAGCGCTCGGGGCGGGGAGCTGTTTTTT